This is a list of T cell receptor beta chains from one sample in a study of blood T cell repertoires in COVID-19. The assay was immunoSEQ multiplex PCR, and TCRdb's table has in-frame clones only and misses some. The table includes approximately 120,000 clones, around 85% detected once. Input material: peripheral blood. Source of these receptors: an elderly woman with COVID-19, enrolled during active disease. The CDR3 runs from the conserved cysteine through the conserved F or W. The order of the fields is J gene, D gene, V gene, clone size, CDR3 DNA, CDR3 protein. A D gene is named only where the DNA matches it firmly. Clone size appears in some rows only: once, few, many, or a class for an expanded clone.

J gene: TRBJ2-7
D gene: -
V gene: TRBV11-2
clone size: -
CDR3 DNA: TGTGCCAGCAGCTTAAACCAAGGAGTCTACGAGCAGTACTTC
CDR3 protein: CASSLNQGVYEQYF

J gene: TRBJ2-1
D gene: TRBD2
V gene: TRBV6-1
clone size: -
CDR3 DNA: TGTGCCAGCAGTGAAGTTAGCGGGAGTTACAATGAGCAGTTCTTC
CDR3 protein: CASSEVSGSYNEQFF

J gene: TRBJ1-6
D gene: -
V gene: TRBV28
clone size: -
CDR3 DNA: TGTGCCAGTCATGGTCGGGGGGGCGAATATTCACCCCTCCACTTT
CDR3 protein: CASHGRGGEYSPLHF

J gene: TRBJ2-7
D gene: TRBD1
V gene: TRBV19
clone size: -
CDR3 DNA: TGTGCCAGTAGGGATCGACAGGGCTCCTACGAGCAGTACTTC
CDR3 protein: CASRDRQGSYEQYF

J gene: TRBJ2-7
D gene: TRBD2
V gene: TRBV4-2
clone size: many
CDR3 DNA: TGTGCCAGCAGCCGCGTACTAGCGGGAGACGCCTACGAGCAGTACTTC
CDR3 protein: CASSRVLAGDAYEQYF

J gene: TRBJ2-7
D gene: TRBD2
V gene: TRBV3-1/TRBV3-2
clone size: -
CDR3 DNA: TGTGCCAGCAGCCAAGATCCTAGCGGGGCCCGGGAGCAGTACTTC
CDR3 protein: CASSQDPSGAREQYF

J gene: TRBJ2-7
D gene: TRBD1
V gene: TRBV6-2/TRBV6-3
clone size: -
CDR3 DNA: TGTGCCAGCTGCCCGACAGGGTTCCACGAGCAGTACTTC
CDR3 protein: CASCPTGFHEQYF

J gene: TRBJ2-7
D gene: TRBD1
V gene: TRBV5-4
clone size: -
CDR3 DNA: TGTGCCAGCAGCGCCCGGGACAGGGACTACGAGCAGTACTTC
CDR3 protein: CASSARDRDYEQYF

J gene: TRBJ1-1
D gene: -
V gene: TRBV28
clone size: -
CDR3 DNA: TGTGCCAGCAAGAAGATTTCAGGCAACACTGAAGCTTTCTTT
CDR3 protein: CASKKISGNTEAFF

J gene: TRBJ2-1
D gene: TRBD2
V gene: TRBV7-2
clone size: once
CDR3 DNA: TGTGCCAGCAGCTTAGGCGGCGGGAGACTCAATGAGCAGTTCTTC
CDR3 protein: CASSLGGGRLNEQFF

J gene: TRBJ2-7
D gene: TRBD1
V gene: TRBV6-2/TRBV6-3
clone size: few
CDR3 DNA: TGTGCCAGCAGTTACCCAGCAGGGGGAGTTACTTACGGGCAGTACTTC
CDR3 protein: CASSYPAGGVTYGQYF

J gene: TRBJ1-5
D gene: -
V gene: TRBV18
clone size: -
CDR3 DNA: TGTGCCAGCTCACCATTAGCCGTCGGGGTGGGCAATCAGCCCCAGCATTTT
CDR3 protein: CASSPLAVGVGNQPQHF

J gene: TRBJ2-6
D gene: -
V gene: TRBV28
clone size: -
CDR3 DNA: TGTGCCAGCAGTTCACGAGCCTCTGGGGCCAACGTCCTGACTTTC
CDR3 protein: CASSSRASGANVLTF

J gene: TRBJ2-3
D gene: TRBD1
V gene: TRBV5-1
clone size: -
CDR3 DNA: TGCGCCAGCAGTTTTAGACAGGGTTCAGATACGCAGTATTTT
CDR3 protein: CASSFRQGSDTQYF

J gene: TRBJ1-4
D gene: TRBD1
V gene: TRBV6-1
clone size: -
CDR3 DNA: TGTGCCAGCAGTGAAACAGGGGCAAAGGAAAAACTGTTTTTT
CDR3 protein: CASSETGAKEKLFF

J gene: TRBJ2-1
D gene: -
V gene: TRBV28
clone size: -
CDR3 DNA: TGTGCCACCACAAGAGCTCTTTTTCGGGTAGGGGTGAATGAGCAGTTCTTC
CDR3 protein: CATTRALFRVGVNEQFF

J gene: TRBJ2-7
D gene: TRBD2
V gene: TRBV28
clone size: -
CDR3 DNA: TGTGCCAGCAGCGGACTAGCGGGCGAGGCATCCTACGAGCAGTACTTC
CDR3 protein: CASSGLAGEASYEQYF

J gene: TRBJ1-2
D gene: -
V gene: TRBV28
clone size: -
CDR3 DNA: TGTGCCAGCAGTTTAAGTGGGCTCTATGGCTACACCTTC
CDR3 protein: CASSLSGLYGYTF

J gene: TRBJ2-7
D gene: TRBD2
V gene: TRBV20-1
clone size: few
CDR3 DNA: TGCAGTGCTAGTATTCCTAGCGGGAGTTACGAGCAGTACTTC
CDR3 protein: CSASIPSGSYEQYF

J gene: TRBJ1-4
D gene: -
V gene: TRBV10-3
clone size: -
CDR3 DNA: TGTGCCATCAGTCAGGGAGGTGGTGAAAAACTGTTTTTT
CDR3 protein: CAISQGGGEKLFF

J gene: TRBJ1-1
D gene: -
V gene: TRBV4-3
clone size: -
CDR3 DNA: TGCGCCAGCAGCTCGGGGAGAAGAGGGAACACTGAAGCTTTCTTT
CDR3 protein: CASSSGRRGNTEAFF

J gene: TRBJ2-1
D gene: TRBD2
V gene: TRBV11-1
clone size: -
CDR3 DNA: TGTGCCAGCAGCTTAGCAGGGCGGGAGGGTAATGAGCAGTTCTTC
CDR3 protein: CASSLAGREGNEQFF

J gene: TRBJ2-4
D gene: TRBD1
V gene: TRBV5-6
clone size: once
CDR3 DNA: TGTGCCAGCAGCCCACGACAGGGTGTGAACATTCAGTACTTC
CDR3 protein: CASSPRQGVNIQYF